The rows below give T cell receptor beta chains drawn from one sample of a study of identifying expanded T cells in peripheral blood. Repertoires were generated with immunoSEQ multiplex PCR, while TCRdb's copy carries only in-frame clones and drops some. The sample carries about 130,000 clones, 65% to 90% recorded once. Specimen: blood. These TCRs come from a person aged 18-70 years in good health. CDR3s include the opening cysteine and the closing phenylalanine or tryptophan. A D gene is named only where the DNA matches it firmly. Not all rows give a size; the values are once, few, many and, for expanded clones, a class.

DNA: TGTGCCAGCACAAAGGGACAAAGAGAGACCCAGTACTTC
CDR3: CASTKGQRETQYF
V: TRBV2
J: TRBJ2-5
size: -
length: 13
D: -

DNA: TGTGCCAGCAGGGGTCTTGGTTCGGCGGGGGAGCTGTTTTTT
CDR3: CASRGLGSAGELFF
V: TRBV6-5
J: TRBJ2-2
size: -
length: 14
D: -

DNA: TGTGCCAGCAACCTCGGGGGGGGTTCACCCCTCCACTTT
CDR3: CASNLGGGSPLHF
V: TRBV28
J: TRBJ1-6
size: few
length: 13
D: -

DNA: TGTGCCAGCAGTTTCCGGGACAGGGGAGATGGCTACACCTTC
CDR3: CASSFRDRGDGYTF
V: TRBV6-6
J: TRBJ1-2
size: few
length: 14
D: TRBD1

DNA: TGTGCCAGCAGCCAGACACCAAGGGGTGAAAAACTGTTTTTT
CDR3: CASSQTPRGEKLFF
V: TRBV6-5
J: TRBJ1-4
size: -
length: 14
D: -

DNA: TGTGCCAGCAGGGGAGACAGGGGCCCCAGCGGGGGCCCTCAAGAGACCCAGTACTTC
CDR3: CASRGDRGPSGGPQETQYF
V: TRBV7-9
J: TRBJ2-5
size: few
length: 19
D: -

DNA: TGTGCCAGCAGCTACACCACCCAAGAGACCCAGTACTTC
CDR3: CASSYTTQETQYF
V: TRBV4-2
J: TRBJ2-5
size: -
length: 13
D: -

DNA: TGCAGCGTTCGGGACAGGGTTTCTGGAAACACCATATATTTT
CDR3: CSVRDRVSGNTIYF
V: TRBV29-1
J: TRBJ1-3
size: once
length: 14
D: TRBD1

DNA: TGTGCCAGCAGCCTACAGGGTGTTGGGAATGAGCAGTTCTTC
CDR3: CASSLQGVGNEQFF
V: TRBV11-2
J: TRBJ2-1
size: -
length: 14
D: -

DNA: TGTGCCAGCAGTTACGGGGTGGGTAAGGACACTGAAGCTTTCTTT
CDR3: CASSYGVGKDTEAFF
V: TRBV6-5
J: TRBJ1-1
size: -
length: 15
D: -